The T cell receptor (beta chain) described here comes from a study of T cell repertoires in cytomegalovirus infection. Study overall: In public TCR beta signatures, there were indications of both CMV infection and matching HLA type.

This clonotype was found a few times. Its specificity is unknown. Whole-study findings and limits: HLA-C-restricted CMV-specific TCR beta clonotypes prevailed in the ex vivo response.

After removal of 0 bases from V and 4 bases from J, the junction contained 2 bases not matched to a gene. Germline loops: CDR1 SGHTA, CDR2 FQGTGA. The CDR3 consists of 16 residues. TCRdb reprocessed the reads via MiXCR and lists one record per CDR3 protein. The table lists approximately 180,000 distinct CDR3 sequences, about 20% of them singletons, with roughly 2.9% in the top ten. V gene TRBV7-3 combines with J gene TRBJ2-1, with TRBD2 matching over 11 bases. The clonotype was recovered from a human donor in good health (CMV status not recorded). Some clones in this sample may be carry-over from other donors' samples. Source material: PBMCs. Written as DNA, the CDR3 is TGTGCCAGCAGCTTAACGGGGACTAGCGGTTACAATGAGCAGTTCTTC. Protein sequence: CASSLTGTSGYNEQFF.